These 8 T cell receptor beta chains came from one sample sequenced in a study of cytomegalovirus exposure and HLA in healthy donors. The study ran its PCR with 60 Vbeta and 13 Jbeta primers. The data were produced by immunoSEQ multiplex PCR, yet TCRdb's version contains in-frame clones alone and is incomplete. The repertoire holds 150,000 or so clones, with 60% to 80% as singletons. The sequenced sample consisted of PBMCs. The receptors come from a woman between 40 and 55 years old in good health and CMV-seronegative.

The rearrangement links TRBV7-2 to TRBJ1-3, with a possible D match to TRBD1 (5 bases). Deletions cut 1 base from V and 3 bases from J, with 13 bases between. CDR1 is SGHTA, CDR2 FQGNSA, per germline. This CDR3 has 16 residues. CDR3 nucleotide sequence: TGTGCCAGCAGCTTAGATCGCGGGGCTGGTGGAAACACCATATATTTT. This codes for CASSLDRGAGGNTIYF.

This clone was counted between two and nine times. The chain has TRBV6-1 and TRBJ1-5, with D possibly matching TRBD1 (5 bases). CDR1 MNHNS and CDR2 SASEGT come from the germline V gene. This CDR3 has 15 residues. The V end lost 6 bases, the J end lost 4 bases, and 16 bases lay between the germline ends. The DNA of the CDR3 is TGTGCCAGCAGCCCCTACCAGGGAGGGAATCAGCCCCAGCATTTT. Translated: CASSPYQGGNQPQHF.

V usage is TRBV27 and J usage is TRBJ1-1; D call uncertain. This CDR3 is built from 14 residues. From germline, CDR1 is MNHEY and CDR2 SMNVEV (reference sequence). Trimming stripped 3 bases from V and 0 bases from J, with 8 bases between. The CDR3 DNA reads as TGTGCCAGCAGTTTCACACTAATGAACACTGAAGCTTTCTTT. Its protein product is CASSFTLMNTEAFF.

V is TRBV7-8 and J is TRBJ2-5, with D possibly being TRBD2 (7 bases). V dropped 5 bases and J dropped 2 bases, with 21 bases sitting between them. From germline, CDR1 is SGHVS and CDR2 FQNEAQ. CDR3 size: 17 residues. This CDR3 is CASSPRGASGRQETQYF. The CDR3 nucleotides are TGTGCCAGCAGCCCCCGGGGGGCCAGCGGGCGGCAAGAGACCCAGTACTTC.

The chain carries TRBV7-2 and TRBJ1-3, with D perhaps matching TRBD1 (5 bases). Trimming removed 3 bases at V and 14 bases at J, with 14 bases between. CDR1 and CDR2 (germline): SGHTA, FQGNSA. The CDR3 contains 12 residues. The CDR3 DNA sequence: TGTGCCAGCAGCTTTCGCGGCAGGGAACTATATTTT. Its protein is CASSFRGRELYF.

The CDR3 loop reads CASSLTPQGAYEQFF. DNA of the CDR3: TGTGCCAGCAGCTTAACCCCACAGGGGGCCTATGAGCAGTTCTTC. This chain joins TRBV7-3 and TRBJ2-1; 9 positions agree with TRBD1. With V trimmed by 0 bases and J by 8 bases, 5 bases remained unmatched. This CDR3 comprises 15 residues. The germline CDR1 and CDR2 sequences are SGHTA and FQGTGA. Using reference TRBV7-3 and TRBJ2-1 for the parts outside the CDR3, the full variable domain is GAGVSQTPSNKVTEKGKYVELRCDPISGHTALYWYRQSLGQGPEFLIYFQGTGAADDSGLPNDRFFAVRPEGSVSTLKIQRTERGDSAVYLCASSLTPQGAYEQFFGPGTRLTVL.

This rearrangement joins TRBV19 to TRBJ2-1, with 12 bases matching TRBD2. The CDR3 sequence is 18 residues long. In germline, CDR1 is LNHDA, CDR2 SQIVND (reference sequence). J gave up 9 bases and V 1 base, and 13 bases lay outside the gene matches. The CDR3 reads CASSIGSSGGASRGEQFF. The CDR3 DNA sequence: TGTGCCAGTAGTATAGGCTCTAGCGGGGGGGCCTCCCGGGGTGAGCAGTTCTTC.

This sequence joins TRBV28 and TRBJ2-4; TRBD2 might be the D (5 bases). This CDR3 is 16 amino acids long. Per the germline V gene, CDR1 is MDHEN and CDR2 is SYDVKM. V lost 5 bases and J lost 4, with 18 bases in between. This CDR3 reads CASSLYLRDVKNIQYF. For the CDR3, the DNA is TGTGCCAGCAGTCTGTACCTCCGGGATGTGAAAAACATTCAGTACTTC.